These T cell receptor beta chains were read from a single sample in a study of Ad26.COV2.S vaccination and SARS-CoV-2 variants. Clones were read by immunoSEQ multiplex PCR, and TCRdb kept only the in-frame ones, dropping some. The table lists approximately 420,000 clones, 70% to 90% of them singletons. Source: peripheral blood, taken in a trial of Ad26.COV2.S vaccine versus placebo. The receptor source for this set is a person aged 18-65 years who received the Ad26.COV2.S COVID-19 vaccine or a placebo. CDR3s include the opening cysteine and the closing phenylalanine or tryptophan. A D gene is named only where the DNA matches it firmly. Clone size is shown for a subset of rows, as once, few, many or a class of expanded clone.

d_call	j_call	cdr3_length	v_call	clone_size	cdr3_aa	cdr3_nt
TRBD1	TRBJ2-1	14	TRBV5-8	once	CASSLRQGYSEQFF	TGTGCCAGCAGCCTAAGACAGGGGTACAGTGAGCAGTTCTTC
-	TRBJ2-4	15	TRBV7-9	-	CASSLAGGELHIQYF	TGTGCCAGCAGCTTAGCTGGAGGGGAACTTCACATTCAGTACTTC
-	TRBJ1-1	14	TRBV10-2	-	CASSEGVRLAEAFF	TGCGCCAGCAGTGAGGGGGTTAGGTTGGCTGAAGCTTTCTTT
TRBD1	TRBJ2-2	16	TRBV25-1	-	CASSELGQGNTGELFF	TGTGCCAGCAGTGAACTAGGACAGGGGAACACCGGGGAGCTGTTTTTT
-	TRBJ2-7	13	TRBV5-6	-	CASSLVDAYEQYF	TGTGCCAGCAGCTTGGTAGACGCCTACGAGCAGTACTTC
-	TRBJ1-5	14	TRBV6-6	-	CASSYSQGHQPQHF	TGTGCCAGCAGTTACTCCCAGGGTCATCAGCCCCAGCATTTT
TRBD1	TRBJ2-7	15	TRBV9	once	CASSEGQGGSYEQYF	TGTGCCAGCAGCGAGGGACAGGGGGGATCCTACGAGCAGTACTTC
TRBD1	TRBJ1-2	12	TRBV11-2	-	CASSSTGYGYTF	TGTGCCAGCAGCTCGACAGGGTATGGCTACACCTTC
TRBD1	TRBJ2-2	14	TRBV19	-	CASSVDRGTGELFF	TGTGCCAGTAGTGTGGACAGGGGGACCGGGGAGCTGTTTTTT
-	TRBJ2-7	13	TRBV6-6	-	CASSYLRLYEQYF	TGTGCCAGCAGTTACTTAAGGTTATACGAGCAGTACTTC
-	TRBJ2-1	15	TRBV29-1	-	CSVDGQPSSYNEQFF	TGCAGCGTTGATGGTCAGCCCAGCTCCTACAATGAGCAGTTCTTC
-	TRBJ1-2	18	TRBV28	-	CASRYSGSDRRQGYGYTF	TGTGCCAGCAGATATTCGGGTTCGGACCGCCGGCAGGGCTATGGCTACACCTTC
-	TRBJ2-7	14	TRBV13	-	CASSSRLDRDEQYF	TGTGCCAGCAGCTCCCGATTGGATAGGGACGAGCAGTACTTC
-	TRBJ2-2	15	TRBV3-1/TRBV3-2	-	CASSQRGGGTGELFF	TGTGCCAGCAGCCAACGGGGAGGTGGCACCGGGGAGCTGTTTTTT
-	TRBJ1-2	14	TRBV7-9	few	CASSPIGDNYGYTF	TGTGCCAGCAGCCCAATAGGAGATAACTATGGCTACACCTTC
TRBD2	TRBJ2-1	15	TRBV28	-	CASKASGGAINEQFF	TGTGCCAGCAAAGCTAGCGGGGGGGCCATCAATGAGCAGTTCTTC
-	TRBJ2-7	14	TRBV2	-	CASSERGSSYEQYF	TGTGCCAGCAGTGAGAGGGGATCCTCCTACGAGCAGTACTTC
-	TRBJ1-1	13	TRBV19	-	CASSIAVNTEAFF	TGTGCCAGTAGTATTGCAGTGAACACTGAAGCTTTCTTT
-	TRBJ1-1	14	TRBV2	once	CASRGLQGTTEAFF	TGTGCCAGCAGAGGACTTCAGGGGACCACTGAAGCTTTCTTT
-	TRBJ1-3	16	TRBV6-6	-	CASSYFVRASGNTIYF	TGTGCCAGCAGTTACTTTGTCAGGGCCTCTGGAAACACCATATATTTT
TRBD1	TRBJ1-1	15	TRBV6-5	-	CASSQGDRLVTEAFF	TGTGCCAGCAGTCAGGGGGACAGGTTGGTCACTGAAGCTTTCTTT
-	TRBJ1-3	14	TRBV6-5	-	CASSRSGSGNTIYF	TGTGCCAGCAGCCGTTCGGGCTCTGGAAACACCATATATTTT
TRBD1	TRBJ1-5	14	TRBV27	once	CASGDRGYNQPQHF	TGTGCCAGCGGGGACAGGGGATACAATCAGCCCCAGCATTTT
TRBD1	TRBJ1-2	14	TRBV24-1	-	CATSESTGGLGYTF	TGTGCCACCAGTGAATCCACAGGGGGCCTGGGCTACACCTTC
TRBD1	TRBJ1-2	16	TRBV6-6	-	CASSKTGTGIYYGYTF	TGTGCCAGCAGTAAAACCGGGACAGGGATATACTATGGCTACACCTTC
TRBD2	TRBJ2-1	16	TRBV28	-	CASSLWRGSSYNEQFF	TGTGCCAGCAGTTTATGGCGGGGGAGCTCCTACAATGAGCAGTTCTTC
-	TRBJ2-5	14	TRBV7-3	-	CASSLSPHGETQYF	TGTGCCAGCAGCTTATCCCCCCACGGGGAGACCCAGTACTTC
TRBD1	TRBJ2-5	18	TRBV4-2	-	CASSQDLIGTARQETQYF	TGTGCCAGCAGCCAAGATCTGATTGGGACAGCGCGACAAGAGACCCAGTACTTC
-	TRBJ1-1	12	TRBV12-3/TRBV12-4	-	CASSLDNTEAFF	TGTGCCAGCAGTTTGGACAACACTGAAGCTTTCTTT
-	TRBJ1-2	15	TRBV6-6	few	CASSPVWGRGYGYTF	TGTGCCAGCAGTCCGGTTTGGGGCCGGGGCTATGGCTACACCTTC
-	TRBJ2-5	15	TRBV15	once	CATSSPEDRQETQYF	TGTGCCACCAGCAGTCCCGAGGACAGACAAGAGACCCAGTACTTC
-	TRBJ2-1	15	TRBV9	-	CASSVGGRSYNEQFF	TGTGCCAGCAGCGTAGGGGGGAGGAGCTACAATGAGCAGTTCTTC
TRBD1	TRBJ2-7	16	TRBV29-1	-	CSAQTPGQGAPYEQYF	TGCAGCGCCCAAACGCCGGGACAGGGGGCTCCCTACGAGCAGTACTTC
TRBD1	TRBJ1-2	14	TRBV6-5	-	CASRHRDSGDGYTF	TGTGCCAGCAGACACAGGGACAGTGGTGATGGCTACACCTTC
TRBD2	TRBJ2-3	18	TRBV3-1/TRBV3-2	-	CASSQGSLTSGGPDTQYF	TGTGCCAGCAGCCAAGGGAGCCTGACTAGCGGGGGCCCAGATACGCAGTATTTT
TRBD1	TRBJ2-2	16	TRBV28	-	CASSSQGKANTGELFF	TGTGCCAGCAGCTCACAGGGGAAGGCGAACACCGGGGAGCTGTTTTTT
-	TRBJ2-2	15	TRBV14	once	CASSQRGRGTGELFF	TGTGCCAGCAGCCAACGGGGGCGGGGAACCGGGGAGCTGTTTTTT
TRBD2	TRBJ2-7	17	TRBV19	-	CASSSRLAGVYSYEQYF	TGTGCTTCCTCGTCACGGCTAGCGGGGGTTTACTCCTACGAGCAGTACTTC
TRBD1	TRBJ2-4	11	TRBV20-1	-	CSARDEGQSYF	TGCAGTGCTAGAGATGAGGGACAGTCCTACTTC
-	TRBJ2-7	13	TRBV13	once	CASSTNGVYEQYF	TGTGCCAGCAGCACAAACGGTGTATACGAGCAGTACTTC
-	TRBJ1-1	11	TRBV7-9	-	CASSLTRNAFF	TGTGCCAGCAGCCTCACAAGAAATGCTTTCTTT
-	TRBJ1-6	13	TRBV10-3	few	CAISAGENSPLHF	TGTGCCATCAGTGCAGGGGAGAATTCACCCCTCCACTTT
TRBD1	TRBJ2-1	16	TRBV3-1/TRBV3-2	-	CASSLDSGTGVHEQFF	TGTGCCAGCAGCCTAGACTCGGGGACAGGGGTCCATGAGCAGTTCTTC
-	TRBJ2-6	13	TRBV7-3	-	CASSSRRSNVLTF	TGTGCCAGCAGCTCCCGGCGAAGCAACGTCCTGACTTTC
TRBD2	TRBJ2-3	18	TRBV9	-	CASSVSSTSGAPGDTQYF	TGTGCCAGCAGCGTCTCCTCGACTAGCGGGGCGCCTGGGGATACGCAGTATTTT
TRBD2	TRBJ2-4	14	TRBV7-2	-	CASSLGLATNIQYF	TGTGCCAGCAGCCTGGGACTAGCGACGAACATTCAGTACTTC
-	TRBJ1-2	13	TRBV7-8	-	CASSLGPTYGYTF	TGTGCCAGCAGCTTAGGACCAACATATGGCTACACCTTC
TRBD2	TRBJ2-3	18	TRBV11-2	-	CASSLDPASGGVRDTQYF	TGTGCCAGCAGCTTAGATCCGGCTAGCGGGGGGGTCAGGGATACGCAGTATTTT
TRBD1	TRBJ2-1	14	TRBV11-3	-	CASSSRQGSHEQFF	TGTGCCAGCAGCTCAAGACAGGGTTCCCATGAGCAGTTCTTC
TRBD1	TRBJ1-6	16	TRBV19	few	CASSIAGDRANSPLHF	TGTGCCAGTAGTATAGCCGGGGACAGGGCGAATTCACCCCTCCACTTT
-	TRBJ1-5	13	TRBV30	-	CAYGTDSNQPQHF	TGTGCCTACGGGACGGACTCCAATCAGCCCCAGCATTTT
-	TRBJ2-2	17	TRBV9	-	CASSVGGQQGLFGELFF	TGTGCCAGCAGCGTAGGAGGGCAGCAGGGGTTATTCGGGGAGCTGTTTTTT
-	TRBJ1-5	13	TRBV5-4	-	CASSLDGNQPQHF	TGTGCCAGCAGCTTAGACGGGAATCAGCCCCAGCATTTT
TRBD1	TRBJ2-5	14	TRBV24-1	-	CATSGDRSQETQYF	TGTGCCACCAGTGGGGACAGGAGCCAAGAGACCCAGTACTTC
-	TRBJ1-5	16	TRBV6-2/TRBV6-3	-	CASSYDTYGRNQPQHF	TGTGCCAGCAGTTACGACACATACGGGCGGAATCAGCCCCAGCATTTT
TRBD1	TRBJ1-2	16	TRBV28	-	CASRGRDRGESYGYTF	TGTGCCAGCAGAGGAAGGGACAGGGGGGAGTCCTATGGCTACACCTTC
-	TRBJ2-7	12	TRBV28	-	CASSSGVAEQYF	TGTGCCAGCAGTTCAGGGGTGGCCGAGCAGTACTTC